Below, 21 T cell receptor beta chains from the same sample are listed, as sequenced in a study of T-cell memory formation after mild COVID-19. TCRdb re-called the 5' RACE reads with MiXCR, one entry per CDR3 protein. The sample has about 140,000 distinct CDR3 sequences, around 14% seen once. The sequenced material came from PBMCs or a T cell subset sorted from them (not recorded which). The receptors shown here come from an adult woman who had mild COVID-19 (a few samples of this study predate the infection). Cell type and time point are not known.

This clonotype was seen repeatedly, ten times or more. The chain's CDR3 is CASSYMGGTGTEPYEQYF. Here the CDR3 DNA reads TGTGCCAGCAGCTACATGGGGGGTACCGGGACGGAACCCTACGAGCAGTACTTC. The chain uses TRBV11-2 and TRBJ2-7; maybe TRBD2 (6 bases). CDR1 and CDR2 from the germline V gene are SGHAT and FQNNGV. The CDR3 has 18 residues. Trimming took 4 bases from V and 2 from J, leaving 24 bases between them. Full variable domain (remainder filled in from reference TRBV11-2 and TRBJ2-7): EAGVAQSPRYKIIEKRQSVAFWCNPISGHATLYWYQQILGQGPKLLIQFQNNGVVDDSQLPKDRFSAERLKGVDSTLKIQPAKLEDSAVYLCASSYMGGTGTEPYEQYFGPGTRLTVT.

This clonotype was seen more than once but under ten times. The rearrangement links TRBV30 to TRBJ2-7, with 10 bases matching TRBD1. In germline, CDR1 is GTSNPN, CDR2 SVGIG (reference sequence). The ends lost 4 bases at V and 2 bases at J; junction bases unmatched: 5. The CDR3 has 14 residues. The CDR3 reads CAWTLGTGAYEQYF. The CDR3 DNA reads TGTGCCTGGACTTTGGGGACAGGGGCCTACGAGCAGTACTTC.

The chain uses TRBV19 and TRBJ1-5; D gene uncertain. The length of the CDR3 is 13 residues. The V gene lost 9 bases and the J gene lost 2 bases, with 11 bases spanning the gap. The germline V gene has CDR1 LNHDA and CDR2 SQIVND (reference sequence). In nucleotides, the CDR3 is TGTGCCAGCCACTTCGGGGGCAATCAGCCCCAGCATTTT. Translating it yields CASHFGGNQPQHF.

This clonotype was counted at least ten times. This chain connects TRBV4-3 to TRBJ2-3, with 8 bases that match TRBD2. Unmatched junction bases numbered 2, after V lost 1 base and J lost 2 bases. The CDR3 is 15 residues long. CDR1 is LGHNA, CDR2 YSLEER, per germline. The CDR3 protein is CASSQVSGATDTQYF. DNA for the CDR3: TGCGCCAGCAGCCAAGTTAGCGGGGCCACAGATACGCAGTATTTT.

This clonotype was observed a few times. This chain joins TRBV4-2 and TRBJ2-2; D is undetermined. Germline V lookup: CDR1 LGHNA, CDR2 YNFKEQ. The V gene lost 0 bases and the J gene lost 1 base, with 15 bases spanning the gap. The CDR3 consists of 18 residues. For the CDR3, the DNA is TGTGCCAGCAGCCAAGATTACTATGGCTACCTGAACACCGGGGAGCTGTTTTTT. Translation: CASSQDYYGYLNTGELFF.

The chain employs TRBV28 and TRBJ2-1; D gene ambiguous. Per the germline V gene, CDR1 is MDHEN and CDR2 is SYDVKM. V gave up 8 bases and J gave up 1 base, with 12 bases separating them. This CDR3 spans 14 amino acids. In nucleotides, the CDR3 is TGTGCCAGCCGTAGGCGGTTTTCCTACAATGAGCAGTTCTTC. It translates to CASRRRFSYNEQFF.

This chain connects TRBV20-1 to TRBJ2-7; 14 nucleotides line up with TRBD2. The CDR3 extends over 16 amino acids. Germline-derived CDR1 and CDR2 are DFQATT and SNEGSKA (reference sequence). The ends lost 4 bases at V and 7 bases at J; junction bases unmatched: 12. Here the CDR3 DNA reads TGCAGTGCTAAAGCGGGACTAGCGGGGGACTTGCGTGAGCAGTACTTC. Its translation is CSAKAGLAGDLREQYF.

This clonotype showed up just a few times. The chain has TRBV27 and TRBJ2-7; the match to TRBD1 covers 8 bases. After removal of 4 bases from V and 4 bases from J, the junction contained 12 bases not matched to a gene. Germline V lookup: CDR1 MNHEY, CDR2 SMNVEV (reference sequence). This CDR3 has 16 residues. CDR3 protein: CASSSNLGQVGYEQYF. Here the CDR3 DNA reads TGTGCCAGCAGTTCGAATCTGGGACAGGTTGGGTACGAGCAGTACTTC.

V gene TRBV24-1 combines with J gene TRBJ1-5; tentative D call: TRBD1 (5 bases). Germline values: CDR1 KGHDR, CDR2 SFDVKD. Trimming took 4 bases from V and 9 from J, leaving 18 bases between them. This CDR3 contains 15 residues. CDR3 protein: CATSDQGEPRWPQHF. The CDR3 nucleotides read TGTGCCACCAGTGACCAAGGGGAGCCCCGGTGGCCCCAGCATTTT.

The J gene is TRBJ2-5, the V gene TRBV6-6; TRBD1 aligns across 8 bases. The CDR3 has 16 residues. The V segment lost 3 bases and the J segment 5 bases; nucleotides outside the gene matches: 11. Germline loops: CDR1 MNHNY, CDR2 SVGAGI (reference sequence). In DNA form, the CDR3 reads TGTGCCAGCAGTTATTCAGGGGGCGCGGGACGGGAGACCCAGTACTTC. Its protein is CASSYSGGAGRETQYF.

This sequence joins TRBV2 and TRBJ2-7; D unresolved. Germline-derived CDR1 and CDR2 are SNHLY and FYNNEI. CDR3 size: 11 residues. V was trimmed by 6 bases and J by 7 bases, leaving 10 bases between them. CDR3 region: CASSVFGEQYF. The CDR3 DNA reads as TGTGCCAGCAGCGTCTTTGGAGAGCAGTACTTC.

The chain combines TRBV4-1 with TRBJ1-1; D uncertain. CDR3 size: 14 residues. Per the germline V gene, CDR1 is MGHRA and CDR2 is YSYEKL. V was shortened by 2 bases and J by 3 bases, with 10 bases between the two germline ends. The CDR3 here is CASSQTRWDTEAFF. CDR3 DNA sequence: TGCGCCAGCAGCCAAACTCGTTGGGACACTGAAGCTTTCTTT.

This clonotype was recorded a few times. V is TRBV7-3 and J is TRBJ2-1; D gene unclear. The V and J ends lost 2 bases and 0 bases respectively, with 8 bases between them. The CDR3 is made up of 15 amino acids. Germline V gene data show CDR1 as SGHTA and CDR2 as FQGTGA. CDR3 DNA: TGTGCCAGCAGCTTACTGACCGGCTCCTACAATGAGCAGTTCTTC. It codes for CASSLLTGSYNEQFF.

This clonotype came up a few times. This chain joins TRBV12-3 or TRBV12-4 and TRBJ1-2; D might be TRBD1 (5 bases). Trimming pared 9 bases from V and 4 bases from J, leaving 15 bases between. The CDR3 has 13 residues. The CDR3 region is CASEGPPGYGYTF. As DNA, the CDR3 is TGTGCCAGTGAGGGGCCCCCTGGCTATGGCTACACCTTC.

This clonotype was recorded a few times. The gene calls are TRBV21-1 and TRBJ2-7; TRBD1, the table's D call, was not compared with the DNA. TRBV21-1 is listed as a pseudogene. The CDR3 sequence is 17 residues long. The CDR3: CASSKSGRGQGPYEQYF. CDR3 DNA sequence: TGTGCCAGCAGCAAATCGGGCCGGGGACAGGGTCCCTACGAGCAGTACTTC.

The V and J genes are TRBV29-1 and TRBJ2-7; TRBD1 is a possible D gene (6 bases). The V gene's germline CDR1 is SQVTM and CDR2 ANQGSEA. V lost 1 base and J lost 3, with 7 bases in between. This CDR3 has 12 residues. The CDR3 loop reads CSVEADSYEQYF. The CDR3 region has the DNA TGCAGCGTTGAAGCGGACAGCTACGAGCAGTACTTC.

This clonotype was recorded a few times. This chain links TRBV3-1 with TRBJ2-1; 13 positions agree with TRBD2. CDR3 length: 14 residues. The V segment lost 5 bases and the J segment 8 bases; nucleotides outside the gene matches: 3. CDR1 is LGHDT and CDR2 is YNNKEL in the germline V gene (reference sequence). CDR3 sequence reads: CASSVLAGGYEQFF. In DNA form, the CDR3 reads TGTGCCAGCAGCGTACTAGCGGGAGGGTATGAGCAGTTCTTC.

This clonotype was seen a handful of times. This chain links TRBV4-3 with TRBJ1-1; D ambiguous. Germline loops: CDR1 LGHNA, CDR2 YSLEER. The CDR3 has 16 amino acids. V lost 2 bases to trimming and J lost 0 bases, with 13 bases between them. Here the CDR3 reads CASSQIGPAMNTEAFF. The CDR3 coding sequence is TGCGCCAGCAGCCAAATCGGGCCAGCGATGAACACTGAAGCTTTCTTT.

This clonotype has just a few counts. This chain links TRBV6-2 or TRBV6-3 with TRBJ2-1; tentatively, D is TRBD2 (5 bases). Germline V gene lookup returns CDR1 MNHEY and CDR2 SVGEGT. The germline V and J ends were trimmed by 8 bases and 3 bases, with 17 bases remaining between them. CDR3 size: 15 residues. The CDR3 protein is CASEDFRGGYNEQFF. CDR3 in DNA: TGTGCCAGCGAGGACTTTCGAGGTGGCTACAATGAGCAGTTCTTC.

The chain employs TRBV13 and TRBJ2-5; TRBD2 matches at 8 bases. The CDR3 totals 18 residues. V lost 1 base to trimming and J lost 5 bases; unmatched junction nucleotides: 15. The V gene's germline CDR1 is PRHDT and CDR2 FYEKMQ (reference sequence). As DNA, the CDR3 is TGTGCCAGCAGCTTAGTCCCCGGGGGGGCCCAAATGCGGGAGACCCAGTACTTC. Translating gives CASSLVPGGAQMRETQYF.

This clonotype occurred once. The V gene is TRBV19, the J gene TRBJ2-7; 13 bases line up with TRBD2. The CDR3 contains 18 residues. Germline loops: CDR1 LNHDA, CDR2 SQIVND (reference sequence). V dropped 3 bases and J dropped 0; count of bases not matched to a gene: 8. The CDR3 coding sequence is TGTGCCAGTAGTATGGAACTACTAGCGGGGGGGACCTCCTACGAGCAGTACTTC. It encodes CASSMELLAGGTSYEQYF. The variable domain in full, completed from reference TRBV19 and TRBJ2-7, reads DGGITQSPKYLFRKEGQNVTLSCEQNLNHDAMYWYRQDPGQGLRLIYYSQIVNDFQKGDIAEGYSVSREKKESFPLTVTSAQKNPTAFYLCASSMELLAGGTSYEQYFGPGTRLTVT.